This entry concerns a single T cell receptor beta chain. This entry is derived from a study of cytomegalovirus exposure and HLA in healthy donors. The V gene lost 3 bases and the J gene lost 3 bases, with 9 bases spanning the gap. Germline loops: CDR1 MDHEN, CDR2 SYDVKM. The CDR3 is made up of 13 amino acids. The table came from immunoSEQ multiplex PCR; TCRdb's copy has only in-frame clones and leaves some out. The repertoire holds 55,000 to 70,000 clones, with about 91% as singletons. The J gene is TRBJ2-7, the V gene TRBV28; D is unresolved. Input material: PBMCs. This receptor was identified in a man younger than 35 in good health and CMV-seronegative. CDR3 sequence reads: CASSFSEYYEQYF. The CDR3 DNA follows: TGTGCCAGCAGTTTCTCTGAGTACTACGAGCAGTACTTC.